This T cell receptor beta chain was captured in a study of T cells in Graves' hyperthyroidism and ophthalmopathy. Study context: Upon initial diagnosis and before any treatment, peripheral blood was collected. Regarding the study as a whole: Most thyroid clonotypes expanded above 0.001 appeared in blood too.

Regions amplified from RNA transcripts were the TCR beta CDR3 regions. HTBI primers were used for first-round RT-PCR of the TCR CDR3. TCRdb re-derived calls from the multiplex PCR reads in MiXCR, one entry per CDR3 protein. The data contain 500,000 to 700,000 distinct CDR3 sequences, approximately 15% of them singletons. The CDR3 is made up of 18 amino acids. V was clipped by 0 bases and J by 2 bases; unmatched bases: 14. Germline lookup yields CDR1 SGHRS and CDR2 YFSETQ. Of note for this clonotype: The antigen is unknown.

This chain connects TRBV5-1 to TRBJ2-7, with 7 bases matching TRBD2. The clonotype comes from a woman aged 18-30 years with Graves' hyperthyroidism. Sequencing input: blood. Written as DNA, the CDR3 is TGCGCCAGCAGCTTGGCCCCAGGTTCTAGCGGTCTGACCTACGAGCAGTACTTC. It specifies CASSLAPGSSGLTYEQYF.